This T cell receptor beta chain was identified during a study of post-analysis software for immune sequencing data. Unique molecular identifiers tagged the TCR beta cDNA libraries. Each CDR3 protein is one row after TCRdb ran MiXCR on the PCR reads. The sample holds around 770,000 distinct CDR3 sequences, 46% seen once. The sequenced material came from blood. This clonotype was obtained from a girl between 5 and 17 years old with multiple sclerosis.

The CDR3 reads CSVERDNSYEQYF. Written as DNA, the CDR3 is TGCAGCGTGGAGAGGGACAACTCCTACGAGCAGTACTTC. The V and J genes are TRBV29-1 and TRBJ2-7; D perhaps matches TRBD1 (6 bases). This CDR3 spans 13 amino acids. The ends were cut back, 6 bases at V and 0 bases at J, with 12 bases in the middle. Germline V gene sequence: CDR1 SQVTM, CDR2 ANQGSEA.